In its sample, the clone carrying this T cell receptor beta chain was seen a few times. The antigen is unknown. This specimen belongs to a study of cytomegalovirus exposure and HLA in healthy donors. Study-wide results and caveats: As a later analysis showed, several of the most significant clusters appeared to be linked to common viral pathogens. Most TCR beta V segments were productive about 87% or about 30% of the time in an earlier analysis.

CDR3 size: 19 residues. Looked up from germline, CDR1 is SGHRS and CDR2 is YFSETQ. V shed 5 bases and J 5 bases; nucleotides not matched to a gene: 14. With 60 Vbeta and 13 Jbeta primers, the PCR was carried out. The assay was immunoSEQ multiplex PCR, and TCRdb's table has in-frame clones only and misses some. The data hold roughly 180,000 clones, with more than 60% observed a single time. This sequence was found in a woman in her twenties or thirties in good health and CMV-seropositive. J is TRBJ2-3 and V is TRBV5-1; TRBD2 agrees at 16 bases. Material: PBMCs. The CDR3 sequence is CASRRSPGLAGGPKDTQYF. The CDR3 region has the DNA TGCGCCAGCAGACGGAGTCCGGGACTAGCGGGAGGGCCGAAAGATACGCAGTATTTT.